Detailed here is one T cell receptor beta chain. It lacks a known antigen. No base-level quality is on record; no much larger clone is a single base apart. This sample is drawn from a study of fetal regulatory T cell absence and autoimmunity (dated by TCRdb to the late 2010s). With regard to the full study: Exocrine pancreas autoimmunity was observed in the IPEX patients in the absence of clinical diabetes. The paper's findings and limits, for the study overall: Significant oligoclonal enrichment of the TCR compartment was observed in pancreas versus cord blood, with some top clones enriched more than 85-fold. The oligoclonal enrichment was interpreted as supporting antigen-driven autoimmunity in the pancreas before birth in IPEX syndrome. Cord blood and pancreas had broadly similar TRB gene family usage, resembling published neonatal and adult repertoires.

The germline V gene sets CDR1 to LGHNA and CDR2 to YSLEER. V is clipped by 4 bases and J by 7 bases, and the sequence between their germline boundaries is 14 bases long. CDR3 length: 15 amino acids, cysteine to phenylalanine. Only the CDR3 DNA is retained, 45 bases long and in frame from the first base. The DNeasy Blood and Tissue Kit was used to extract about 1.9-3 ug of genomic DNA from either umbilical cord blood or frozen pancreas. TCRbeta CDR3 regions were amplified and barcoded by two-step multiplex PCR on the immunoSEQ human TCRbeta survey platform. Illumina instruments were used to sequence the libraries, and IgH from the same samples was sequenced in parallel. Per the source publication's procedure: Raw reads were filtered against IMGT V, D, J definitions and were binned using a nearest-neighbor algorithm so that PCR and sequencing errors were removed. Clones were defined by identical nucleotide sequence; differential abundance between tissues used per-clone Fisher exact tests with pFDR threshold p<0.01. Clones with frequencies too low for statistical inference were excluded by a minimum inclusion filter of 10 in either sample. The immunoSEQ Analyzer was used for pairwise clonal comparisons, while IMGT tools were used to assess gene family usage. TCRdb carries this immuneACCESS record with in-frame sequences only. Its versions omit some clonotypes, under half of them owing to an unresolved V gene in the studies checked, with the rest unexplained. The V and J calls and the clone size are those of that table, but D and trimming were determined from the DNA. The sample table contains 46,000 or so clones; only one count was recorded for around 83% of them. The ten largest account for 0.41% of the sample.

The specimen was cord blood. This TCR came from a newborn boy with IPEX syndrome. The chain uses TRBV4-3 and TRBJ1-6; a tentative D match to TRBD1 spans 6 bases. In nucleotide form, the sequence is TGCGCCAGCAGCCCTAATCGGCAGGGGAATTCACCCCTCCACTTT. Protein translation: CASSPNRQGNSPLHF.